The clone carrying this TCR beta chain has just a few counts. The germline gives CDR1 MNHEY, CDR2 SMNVEV (reference sequence). V dropped 4 bases and J dropped 6 bases, with 10 bases sitting between them. The CDR3 totals 12 residues. Some clones are missing from TCRdb's copy, which holds only in-frame ones; the method was immunoSEQ multiplex PCR. The table has some 200,000 clones, more than 75% seen once; the top ten hold roughly 0.85%. These data belong to a study of blood T cell repertoires in COVID-19. Study-wide context: T cells, B-cell-depleted T cells, or PBMCs provided the cDNA or gDNA that served as material.

The receptor was derived from a young woman who had recovered from COVID-19. The chain has TRBV27 and TRBJ2-7, with a weak D call TRBD2 (6 bases). The sample was peripheral blood. The CDR3 loop reads CASSSTGGEQYF. CDR3 coding DNA: TGTGCCAGCAGTTCCACCGGGGGCGAGCAGTACTTC.